The 25 T cell receptor beta chains below come from one sample, sequenced in a study of tumor-infiltrating lymphocytes in primary liver carcinoma. Co-extracted RNA and DNA came from about 19-30 mg of unsorted bulk tissue. Researchers generated TCR beta cDNA from roughly 520 ng of total RNA, relying on a constant-region primer. Amplification in three nested multiplex PCR rounds with slightly modified ARM-PCR gave rise to TCR beta libraries. The study ran its first two PCR rounds for roughly 11 cycles each, using TRBV1-TRBV30 forward primers and a C-beta reverse primer. Via MiXCR, TCRdb re-called the multiplex PCR reads, giving one row per CDR3 protein. The sample includes about 21,000 distinct CDR3 sequences, around 79% of them seen just once. The sample taken for sequencing was liver tumor tissue from sampling region 1. This sample's subset: tumor region T1, superior pole. Receptors were obtained from a woman in her thirties with primary liver carcinoma and hepatitis B virus infection.

This clonotype was found once. The chain employs TRBV11-2 and TRBJ2-3; D perhaps matches TRBD2 (6 bases). The V end was cut by 7 bases, the J end by 6 bases, with 23 bases between. The germline V gene encodes CDR1 SGHAT and CDR2 FQNNGV. The CDR3 length is 16 residues. The CDR3 loop is CASNAGPAGIVDTQYF. CDR3 sequence (DNA): TGTGCCAGCAACGCGGGACCAGCGGGTATCGTTGATACGCAGTATTTT. Variable domain in full (rest from reference TRBV11-2 and TRBJ2-3): EAGVAQSPRYKIIEKRQSVAFWCNPISGHATLYWYQQILGQGPKLLIQFQNNGVVDDSQLPKDRFSAERLKGVDSTLKIQPAKLEDSAVYLCASNAGPAGIVDTQYFGPGTRLTVL.

In the case of this clonotype: The junction departs from germline at one end; a sequencing error may be responsible. The rearrangement uses TRBV7-9 and TRBJ1-1, with unresolved D. The CDR3 is made up of 15 amino acids. CDR1 and CDR2 from the germline V gene are SEHNR and FQNEAQ (reference sequence). CDR3: CASGPPLVVNTEAFF. Here the CDR3 DNA reads TGTGCCAGCGGCCCCCCCCTTGTCGTGAACACTGAAGCCTTCTTT.

Remarks on this clonotype: The CDR3 does not end in the conserved phenylalanine or tryptophan, so this is likely a read error. It is unclear where the CDR3 begins or ends on the DNA, so no DNA is shown, and the CDR3 is as TCRdb lists it. The chain uses TRBV11-3 and TRBJ2-1; the table's D gene call, TRBD1, was not cross checked with the DNA. Germline V lookup: CDR1 SGHNT, CDR2 YENEEA. The CDR3 is made up of 16 amino acids, end residues included. This chain's CDR3 is CANSSTGHGFLDEQFS.

The J gene is TRBJ2-5, the V gene TRBV6-5; a possible D gene is TRBD1 (6 bases). CDR1 and CDR2 from the germline V gene are MNHEY and SVGAGI. This CDR3 is 13 amino acids long. Trimming shortened V by 6 bases and J by 9 bases, and 17 bases separated the two germline ends. The chain's CDR3 is CASSTYRELAQYF. The CDR3 DNA follows: TGTGCCAGCAGCACCTACAGGGAGCTGGCCCAGTACTTC.

CDR3 region: CASSLRTGYQPQHF. The CDR3 DNA sequence: TGTGCCAGCAGCCTAAGGACAGGGTATCAGCCCCAGCATTTT. The rearrangement uses TRBV11-3 and TRBJ1-5, with 8 bases fitting TRBD1. This CDR3 contains 14 residues. Germline CDR1 SGHNT, CDR2 YENEEA. J gave up 5 bases and V 5 bases, and 5 bases lay outside the gene matches. Complete variable domain (other parts from reference TRBV11-3 and TRBJ1-5): EAGVVQSPRYKIIEKKQPVAFWCNPISGHNTLYWYLQNLGQGPELLIRYENEEAVDDSQLPKDRFSAERLKGVDSTLKIQPAELGDSAVYLCASSLRTGYQPQHFGDGTRLSIL.

Comment on this clonotype: The conserved phenylalanine or tryptophan normally closing the CDR3 is absent here, so this likely arose from a read error. The DNA is omitted, as the CDR3 cannot be located on it reliably, and the CDR3 follows TCRdb's listing. The chain uses TRBV4-3 and TRBJ2-1. Germline-derived CDR1 and CDR2 are LGHNA and YSLEER. The CDR3 extends over 14 residues, inclusive of both ends. CDR3 in amino acids: CASSHTELVNEQIV.

The chain links TRBV28 to TRBJ2-2; the D gene is possibly TRBD2 (5 bases). CDR1 is MDHEN and CDR2 is SYDVKM in the germline V gene. The CDR3 is 13 residues long. CDR3 DNA: TGTGCAAGCTGTTTGAGTGGGAGCGGGGAGCTGTTTTTT. It specifies CASCLSGSGELFF. Together with reference TRBV28 and TRBJ2-2, the CDR3 gives the full variable domain: DVKVTQSSRYLVKRTGEKVFLECVQDMDHENMFWYRQDPGLGLRLIYFSYDVKMKEKGDIPEGYSVSREKKERFSLILESASTNQTSMYLCASCLSGSGELFFGEGSRLTVL.

This clonotype has only one observation. One end of the junction varies from germline; a read error may be responsible. V usage is TRBV7-9 and J usage is TRBJ2-7, with 7 positions matching TRBD2. The CDR3 sequence is 15 residues long. The V gene's germline CDR1 is SEHNR and CDR2 FQNEAQ (reference sequence). The CDR3 is CASSWGLTAHYEQYF. The CDR3 region has the DNA TGTGCCAGTAGCTGGGGACTAACCGCACATTACGAGCAGTACTTC.

Notes on this clonotype: One end of the junction is discordant with germline, which a read error may explain. This chain joins TRBV11-2 and TRBJ2-7; D might be TRBD1 (7 bases). Per the germline V gene, CDR1 is SGHAT and CDR2 is FQNNGV. This CDR3 has 17 amino acids. CDR3 coding DNA: TGTGCCAGCAACCCCAGGGGGTGGTTGGGGGGCACCTACGAGCAGTATTTC. Translated, it gives CASNPRGWLGGTYEQYF.

The V and J genes are TRBV29-1 and TRBJ2-7; TRBD1 aligns across 8 bases. The CDR3 extends over 11 amino acids. J was trimmed by 7 bases and V by 4 bases; bases with no gene match: 3. Per germline, CDR1 SQVTM and CDR2 ANQGSEA. The CDR3 sequence is CSVGTGHEQYF. DNA of the CDR3: TGCAGCGTTGGGACAGGGCATGAGCAGTACTTC.

Worth noting for this clonotype: A much more abundant neighbour one base away suggests this may be a read error. The chain joins TRBV12-3 or TRBV12-4 to TRBJ2-3; the D is unclear. The CDR3 spans 13 residues. Trimming removed 3 bases at V and 1 base at J, with 5 bases between. In DNA, the CDR3 is TGTGCCAGCAGTTTGGACGGCACAGATACGCAGTATTTT. This encodes CASSLDGTDTQYF.

About this clonotype itself: The junction departs from the called germline gene at one end, perhaps through a read error. V usage is TRBV11-1 and J usage is TRBJ2-5; perhaps TRBD1 as D (5 bases). Germline CDR1 is SGHAT and CDR2 is FQDESV (reference sequence). The CDR3 has 14 amino acids. The CDR3 sequence: CAGSLAGREKAQYF. The DNA of the CDR3 is TGTGCCGGCAGCTTAGCAGGGCGCGAAAAGGCCCAGTACTTC.

Points on this clonotype: The CDR3 end shows no conserved phenylalanine or tryptophan, and so a read error is likely. This chain connects TRBV6-5 to TRBJ2-5; D is possibly TRBD1 (6 bases). The CDR3 has 13 amino acids. Germline lookup yields CDR1 MNHEY and CDR2 SVGAGI. This chain's CDR3 is CDSSTDWGLTQYL. The CDR3 DNA reads as TGTGACAGCAGTACCGACTGGGGGCTGACCCAGTACTTA.

A word on this clonotype: Germline and junction disagree at one end, which may indicate a read error. CDR3 in amino acids: CVSSYGGSGRGTEAFF. In DNA form, the CDR3 reads TGTGTCAGCAGTTACGGGGGTAGCGGAAGAGGAACTGAAGCCTTCTTT. The genes are TRBV6-5 and TRBJ1-1; a possible D gene is TRBD1 (5 bases). The germline V gene has CDR1 MNHEY and CDR2 SVGAGI. This CDR3 spans 16 amino acids.

Comments on this clonotype: Sequence at one end of the junction differs from germline and may be a read error. The rearrangement joins TRBV20-1 to TRBJ2-5; no firm D call. Germline V gives CDR1 DFQATT, CDR2 SNEGSKA (reference sequence). This CDR3 has 16 residues. Here the CDR3 reads CIAKDARVSLGETQYF. The CDR3 DNA reads TGCATTGCTAAAGACGCACGGGTCTCGCTGGGGGAGACCCAGTACTTC.

This clonotype was found a few times. The junction does not match germline at one end; this may be a read error. The rearrangement uses TRBV7-8 and TRBJ2-1; 13 bases agree with TRBD2. Looked up from germline, CDR1 is SGHVS and CDR2 is FQNEAQ. The CDR3 covers 14 residues. CDR3 sequence reads: CASSSGLAGAEHFF. The CDR3 DNA sequence: TGTGCCAGCAGCTCCGGACTAGCGGGAGCGGAGCACTTCTTC.

A remark on this clonotype: Likely a read error: the CDR3 ends without its conserved phenylalanine or tryptophan. The DNA is left out, because the CDR3 cannot be placed on it with certainty; the CDR3 is given as TCRdb lists it. The V call is TRBV5-6, the J call TRBJ2-2. CDR1 SGHDT and CDR2 YYEEEE come from the germline V gene. Both ends counted, the CDR3 spans 15 residues. The CDR3 spells CASSLALRVTRELVL.

On this clonotype itself: The junction departs from the called germline gene at one end, perhaps through a read error. V gene TRBV19 combines with J gene TRBJ1-1, with TRBD1 matching over 7 bases. CDR3 length equals 16 residues. Germline V gives CDR1 LNHDA, CDR2 SQIVND (reference sequence). The CDR3 loop is CVSSVESAQGHREAFF. The CDR3 DNA sequence: TGTGTCAGTAGTGTCGAGTCTGCACAGGGGCACAGGGAAGCTTTCTTT.

Note on this clonotype: At one of its ends the junction is not consistent with the germline gene, which may arise from a read error. The gene calls are TRBV7-9 and TRBJ2-7; D may match TRBD1 or TRBD2 (5 bases each). Per the germline V gene, CDR1 is SEHNR and CDR2 is FQNEAQ (reference sequence). This CDR3 has 15 residues. The CDR3 reads CASTWGPAAPYEQYF. Here the CDR3 DNA reads TGTGCCAGCACCTGGGGACCAGCCGCACCTTACGAACAGTACTTC. Supplemented by reference TRBV7-9 and TRBJ2-7, the full variable domain reads DTGVSQNPRHKITKRGQNVTFRCDPISEHNRLYWYRQTLGQGPEFLTYFQNEAQLEKSRLLSDRFSAERPKGSFSTLEIQRTEQGDSAMYLCASTWGPAAPYEQYFGPGTRLTVT.

About this clonotype: No conserved phenylalanine or tryptophan ends this CDR3, so it is likely a read error. The chain couples TRBV11-1 to TRBJ1-1; 7 bases are shared with TRBD1. Germline V CDR1 and CDR2: SGHAT, FQDESV (reference sequence). CDR3 size: 15 residues. CDR3 in amino acids: CARSSTGTVNTEAFI. CDR3 sequence (DNA): TGTGCCAGAAGCTCAACCGGGACAGTGAACACTGAAGCTTTCATA.

This clonotype was counted at least ten times. V and J are TRBV11-2 and TRBJ2-7; D might be TRBD2 (5 bases). The V end lost 5 bases, the J end lost 2 bases, and 16 bases lay between the germline ends. CDR3 length: 15 residues. The germline V gene encodes CDR1 SGHAT and CDR2 FQNNGV. The CDR3 DNA reads TGTGCCAGCAGCCCCGAGGGAGTGCCAACCTACGAGCAGTACTTC. Encoded protein: CASSPEGVPTYEQYF.

The CDR3, as DNA: TGTGCCAGCAGCGCGGAACTAGCGGATACTGTTGATACGCAGTATTTT. Its translation: CASSAELADTVDTQYF. The chain joins TRBV11-2 to TRBJ2-3, with TRBD2 matching 8 bases. Germline CDR1 SGHAT, CDR2 FQNNGV. The CDR3 runs to 16 residues. Losses at the gene ends were 5 bases for V and 6 bases for J; bases not matched to a gene: 13. The whole variable domain, remainder taken from reference TRBV11-2 and TRBJ2-3, is EAGVAQSPRYKIIEKRQSVAFWCNPISGHATLYWYQQILGQGPKLLIQFQNNGVVDDSQLPKDRFSAERLKGVDSTLKIQPAKLEDSAVYLCASSAELADTVDTQYFGPGTRLTVL.

In regard to this clonotype: The final CDR3 position lacks the conserved phenylalanine or tryptophan, pointing to a likely read error. The V gene is TRBV6-6, the J gene TRBJ2-3; D is possibly TRBD2 (6 bases). This CDR3 has 17 amino acids. CDR1 and CDR2 from the germline V gene are MNHNY and SVGAGI (reference sequence). The CDR3: CVSSSTLDRGGQIGQYL. The CDR3 nucleotides are TGTGTTAGCAGTTCCACCTTAGACCGGGGAGGCCAGATAGGGCAGTATCTT.

This clonotype showed up just once. The chain recombines TRBV5-6 with TRBJ2-6, with D perhaps TRBD1 (6 bases). The CDR3 extends over 17 amino acids. The germline gives CDR1 SGHDT, CDR2 YYEEEE. V gave up 6 bases and J gave up 0 bases, with 16 bases separating them. Written as DNA, the CDR3 is TGTGCCAGCATCCAGGACAGCAGGTACTCTGGGGCCAACGTCCTGACTTTC. As protein: CASIQDSRYSGANVLTF.

This clonotype has a single count. This chain uses TRBV11-2 with TRBJ2-7; D ambiguous. V gave up 1 base and J gave up 2 bases, with 12 bases separating them. Germline-derived CDR1 and CDR2 are SGHAT and FQNNGV. The CDR3 runs to 15 residues. The CDR3 loop reads CASSLGVRGTYEQYF. The CDR3 coding sequence is TGTGCCAGCAGCTTAGGAGTTAGAGGTACCTACGAGCAGTACTTC.